The present TCR beta chain was sequenced within a study of memory CD4+ T cells and cytomegalovirus serostatus. In the study overall: Donors were healthy Belgian adults, under 10 CMV seropositive and fewer than 30 seronegative.

The sort gate was single viable CD3+CD4+CD8-CD45RO+ cells for memory CD4+ T cells. Serum IgG to CMV pp150, pp28, p38 and p52 defined serostatus. Repertoires were generated with immunoSEQ multiplex PCR, while TCRdb's copy carries only in-frame clones and drops some. Here the sample spans roughly 45,000 clones, 65% to 85% being singletons. Concerning this clone: What it recognizes is unknown.

Study outcomes and limitations: CMV serostatus prediction reached median AUC roughly 0.95, or 0.91 with US-trained model.

Germline CDR1 PRHDT, CDR2 FYEKMQ (reference sequence). V lost 3 bases and J 2 bases, leaving 7 bases between the germline ends. The CDR3 is 13 amino acids. The receptor comes from an adult in good health and CMV-seronegative. The V call is TRBV13, the J call TRBJ1-1; D is possibly TRBD1 (5 bases). The sample was memory CD4+ T cells from blood. The CDR3 region has the DNA TGTGCCAGCAGCTTGACAGTTAACACTGAAGCTTTCTTT. It yields the protein CASSLTVNTEAFF.